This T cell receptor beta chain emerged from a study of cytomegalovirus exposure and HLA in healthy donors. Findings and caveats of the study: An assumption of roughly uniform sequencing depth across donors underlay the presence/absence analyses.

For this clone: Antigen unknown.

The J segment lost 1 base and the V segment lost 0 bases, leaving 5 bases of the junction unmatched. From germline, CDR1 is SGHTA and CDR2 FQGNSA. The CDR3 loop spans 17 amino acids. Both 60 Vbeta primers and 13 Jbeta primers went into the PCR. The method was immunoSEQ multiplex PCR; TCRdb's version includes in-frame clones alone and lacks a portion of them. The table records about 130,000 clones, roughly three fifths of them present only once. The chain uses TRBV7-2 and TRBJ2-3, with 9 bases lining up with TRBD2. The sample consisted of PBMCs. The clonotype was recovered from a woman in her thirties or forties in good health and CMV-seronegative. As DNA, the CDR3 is TGTGCCAGCAGCTTAGCGGGTAGCGGGGGCCGCACAGATACGCAGTATTTT. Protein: CASSLAGSGGRTDTQYF.